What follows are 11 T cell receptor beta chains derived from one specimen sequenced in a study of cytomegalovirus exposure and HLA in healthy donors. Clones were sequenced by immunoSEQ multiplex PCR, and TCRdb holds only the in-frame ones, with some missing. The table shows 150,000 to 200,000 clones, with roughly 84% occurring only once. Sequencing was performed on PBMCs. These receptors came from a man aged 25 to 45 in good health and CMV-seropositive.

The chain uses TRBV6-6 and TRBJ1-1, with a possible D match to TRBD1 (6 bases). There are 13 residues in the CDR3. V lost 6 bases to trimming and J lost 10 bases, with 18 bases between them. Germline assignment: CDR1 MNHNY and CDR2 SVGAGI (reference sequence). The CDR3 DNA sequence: TGTGCCAGCAGGGGGGGGGCAGTGGGGCGAGCTTTCTTT. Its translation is CASRGGAVGRAFF.

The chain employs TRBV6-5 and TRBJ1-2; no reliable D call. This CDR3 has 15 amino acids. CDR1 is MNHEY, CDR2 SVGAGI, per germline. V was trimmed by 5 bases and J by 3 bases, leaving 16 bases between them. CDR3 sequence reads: CASSREAVRDYGYTF. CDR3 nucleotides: TGTGCCAGCAGTCGGGAAGCCGTGCGGGACTATGGCTACACCTTC.

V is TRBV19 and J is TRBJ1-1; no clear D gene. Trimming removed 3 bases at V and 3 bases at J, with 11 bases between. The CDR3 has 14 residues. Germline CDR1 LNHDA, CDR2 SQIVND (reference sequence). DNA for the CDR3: TGTGCCAGTAGTATTGACTGGGAGGACACTGAAGCTTTCTTT. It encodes CASSIDWEDTEAFF.

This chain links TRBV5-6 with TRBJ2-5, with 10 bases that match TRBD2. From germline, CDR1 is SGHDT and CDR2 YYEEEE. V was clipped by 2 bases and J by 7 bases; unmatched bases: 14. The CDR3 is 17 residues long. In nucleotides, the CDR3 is TGTGCCAGCAGCTTTATTAGCGGGGGGCAGATGACCTGGACCCAGTACTTC. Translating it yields CASSFISGGQMTWTQYF.

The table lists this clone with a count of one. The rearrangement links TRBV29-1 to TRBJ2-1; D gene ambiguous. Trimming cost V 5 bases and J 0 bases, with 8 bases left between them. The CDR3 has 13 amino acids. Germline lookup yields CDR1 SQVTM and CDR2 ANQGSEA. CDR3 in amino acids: CSVNWSSYNEQFF. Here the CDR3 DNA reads TGCAGCGTTAACTGGAGCTCCTACAATGAGCAGTTCTTC.

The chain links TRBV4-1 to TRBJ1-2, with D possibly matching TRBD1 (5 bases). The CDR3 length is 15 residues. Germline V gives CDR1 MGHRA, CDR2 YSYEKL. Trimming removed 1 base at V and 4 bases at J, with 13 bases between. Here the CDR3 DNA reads TGCGCCAGCAGCCAAGTTACAGGTGCCCTCTATGGCTACACCTTC. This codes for CASSQVTGALYGYTF.

DNA for the CDR3: TGCGCCAGCAGTCAGACAGGGGCTAGCACAGATACGCAGTATTTT. The encoded protein is CASSQTGASTDTQYF. V usage is TRBV5-1 and J usage is TRBJ2-3; 8 bases agree with TRBD1. The CDR3 is made up of 15 amino acids. V shed 5 bases, J shed 0 bases, and the junction held 5 bases outside the gene matches. Germline V lookup: CDR1 SGHRS, CDR2 YFSETQ.

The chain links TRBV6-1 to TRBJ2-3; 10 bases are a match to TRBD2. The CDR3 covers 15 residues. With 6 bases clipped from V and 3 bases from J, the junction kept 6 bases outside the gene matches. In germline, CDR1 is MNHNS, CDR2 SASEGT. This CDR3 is CASRLGAGGTDTQYF. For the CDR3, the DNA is TGTGCCAGCAGGCTCGGAGCGGGAGGGACAGATACGCAGTATTTT.

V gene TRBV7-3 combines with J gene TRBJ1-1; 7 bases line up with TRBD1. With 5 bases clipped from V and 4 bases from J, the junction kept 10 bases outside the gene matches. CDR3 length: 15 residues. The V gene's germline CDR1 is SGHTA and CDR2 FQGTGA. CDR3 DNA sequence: TGTGCCAGCAGCCAGCAGGGGGATGGGAGCACTGAAGCTTTCTTT. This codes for CASSQQGDGSTEAFF.

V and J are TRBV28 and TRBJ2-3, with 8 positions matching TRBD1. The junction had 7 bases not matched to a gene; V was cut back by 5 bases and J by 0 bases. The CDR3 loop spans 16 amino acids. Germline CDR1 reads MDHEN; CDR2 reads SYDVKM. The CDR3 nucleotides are TGTGCCAGCAGTCCGTTGACAGGGGCGAGCACAGATACGCAGTATTTT. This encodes CASSPLTGASTDTQYF.

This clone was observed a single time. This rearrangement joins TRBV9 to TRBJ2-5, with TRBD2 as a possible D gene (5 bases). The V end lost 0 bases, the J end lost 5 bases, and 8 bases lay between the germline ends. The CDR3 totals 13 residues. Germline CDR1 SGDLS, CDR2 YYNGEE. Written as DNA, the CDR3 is TGTGCCAGCAGCGTAGCGGGATCGGAGACCCAGTACTTC. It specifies CASSVAGSETQYF.